Listed here are 30 T cell receptor beta chains from one sample, sequenced in a study of blood T cells in healthy people across ages. Primed by a sample-barcoded 5' primer and a J-beta primer mix, a second PCR proceeded for about 7 to 11 cycles. TCRdb itself ran the 5' RACE reads through MiXCR, one entry per CDR3 protein. Here the sample spans about 970,000 distinct CDR3 sequences, just over 50% being singletons. Sequencing used blood. The source of these receptors is an older woman in good health.

The J gene is TRBJ1-1, the V gene TRBV7-6; D unclear. Germline V gene data show CDR1 as SGHVS and CDR2 as FNYEAQ. The CDR3 contains 15 residues. V lost 0 bases to trimming and J lost 0 bases, with 8 bases between them. The CDR3 DNA reads as TGTGCCAGCAGCTTAGCGGCAAGATTGAACACTGAAGCTTTCTTT. It specifies CASSLAARLNTEAFF. Full variable domain (missing parts from reference TRBV7-6 and TRBJ1-1): GAGVSQSPRYKVTKRGQDVALRCDPISGHVSLYWYRQALGQGPEFLTYFNYEAQQDKSGLPNDRFSAERPEGSISTLTIQRTEQRDSAMYRCASSLAARLNTEAFFGQGTRLTVV.

The rearrangement uses TRBV25-1 and TRBJ2-2; 9 bases fit TRBD2. The V segment lost 1 base and the J segment 4 bases; nucleotides outside the gene matches: 4. This CDR3 comprises 16 residues. Germline V gene lookup returns CDR1 MGHDK and CDR2 SYGVNS. The CDR3 reads CASSELAGVGTGELFF. CDR3 bases: TGTGCCAGCAGTGAATTAGCGGGAGTGGGCACCGGGGAGCTGTTTTTT.

This chain uses TRBV27 with TRBJ2-6; TRBD1 matches 10 bases. Germline V CDR1 and CDR2: MNHEY, SMNVEV (reference sequence). With V trimmed by 5 bases and J by 0 bases, 4 bases remained unmatched. The CDR3 consists of 17 residues. CDR3 bases: TGTGCCAGCAGTGAGGGACAGGGGTCCTCTGGGGCCAACGTCCTGACTTTC. Its translation: CASSEGQGSSGANVLTF.

This chain connects TRBV28 to TRBJ2-1; weak D call: TRBD1 (6 bases). Between the trimmed V and J ends, which lost 3 bases and 5 bases, there was a span of 14 bases. Germline V gives CDR1 MDHEN, CDR2 SYDVKM. There are 15 residues in the CDR3. The DNA of the CDR3 is TGTGCCAGCAGTTTCCCCGGACAGTTCAACAATGAGCAGTTCTTC. Translation gives CASSFPGQFNNEQFF.

V gene TRBV7-2 combines with J gene TRBJ2-7, with a tentative D call TRBD2 (5 bases). CDR1 is SGHTA, CDR2 FQGNSA, per germline. Trimming took off 5 bases at V and 4 bases at J, with 15 bases between the two ends. The CDR3 is 14 residues long. CDR3 region: CASSPQRGPYEQYF. In DNA form, the CDR3 reads TGTGCCAGCAGCCCCCAGCGAGGGCCATACGAGCAGTACTTC. Full variable domain (rest looked up from reference TRBV7-2 and TRBJ2-7): GAGVSQSPSNKVTEKGKDVELRCDPISGHTALYWYRQSLGQGLEFLIYFQGNSAPDKSGLPSDRFSAERTGGSVSTLTIQRTQQEDSAVYLCASSPQRGPYEQYFGPGTRLTVT.

This clonotype was seen repeatedly, ten times or more. The chain joins TRBV4-1 to TRBJ2-2; no clear D gene. The germline V gene has CDR1 MGHRA and CDR2 YSYEKL. Trimming removed 0 bases at V and 4 bases at J, with 15 bases between. The CDR3 is made up of 17 amino acids. For the CDR3, the DNA is TGCGCCAGCAGCCAAGATCTGTCTCAGCTAGGCACCGGGGAGCTGTTTTTT. This codes for CASSQDLSQLGTGELFF.

In this sample, this clonotype turned up a few times. CDR3 in DNA: TGTGCCAGCTCCCCTACGACAGGACCCTATGGCTACACCTTC. This codes for CASSPTTGPYGYTF. V gene TRBV27 combines with J gene TRBJ1-2, with a possible D match to TRBD1 (6 bases). The germline V gene has CDR1 MNHEY and CDR2 SMNVEV (reference sequence). The ends were cut back, 8 bases at V and 4 bases at J, with 17 bases in the middle. This CDR3 has 14 residues.

This rearrangement joins TRBV29-1 to TRBJ2-1; 10 bases map to TRBD2. V dropped 2 bases and J dropped 3; count of bases not matched to a gene: 4. Germline loops: CDR1 SQVTM, CDR2 ANQGSEA. The CDR3 has 15 amino acids. CDR3 DNA: TGCAGCGTTGAAACACTAGCGGGATACTACAATGAGCAGTTCTTC. As protein: CSVETLAGYYNEQFF.

The V call is TRBV9, the J call TRBJ2-1, with 10 bases identical to TRBD1. The V segment lost 2 bases and the J segment 7 bases; nucleotides outside the gene matches: 6. Germline-derived CDR1 and CDR2 are SGDLS and YYNGEE. The CDR3 spans 15 residues. The CDR3 loop reads CASSVTGQGTNEQFF. The CDR3 nucleotides read TGTGCCAGCAGCGTCACGGGACAGGGGACAAATGAGCAGTTCTTC.

The V and J genes are TRBV20-1 and TRBJ2-5; TRBD1 is a possible D gene (6 bases). The germline V gene encodes CDR1 DFQATT and CDR2 SNEGSKA (reference sequence). CDR3 length: 15 amino acids. V lost 5 bases and J lost 4, with 20 bases in between. The CDR3 bases are TGCAGTGCTTATAGTTGGGACAAGACAGGAGAGACCCAGTACTTC. It encodes CSAYSWDKTGETQYF.

This chain links TRBV5-1 with TRBJ2-6; the D gene could be TRBD1 or TRBD2 (5 bases each). This CDR3 is 16 amino acids long. V was pared by 0 bases and J by 4 bases, with 11 bases between. Germline loops: CDR1 SGHRS, CDR2 YFSETQ. The CDR3 spells CASSLDSGLGANVLTF. CDR3 DNA: TGCGCCAGCAGCTTGGATTCGGGGCTGGGGGCCAACGTCCTGACTTTC.

The gene calls are TRBV20-1 and TRBJ2-3; perhaps TRBD2 as D (5 bases). Trimming pared 4 bases from V and 6 bases from J, leaving 11 bases between. The CDR3 covers 12 residues. CDR1 and CDR2 from the germline V gene are DFQATT and SNEGSKA (reference sequence). The CDR3 DNA reads TGCAGTGCTACCTCCAGGAGGGATACGCAGTATTTT. It yields the protein CSATSRRDTQYF.

The chain has TRBV13 and TRBJ2-6; D gene unclear. Germline V lookup: CDR1 PRHDT, CDR2 FYEKMQ (reference sequence). V was trimmed by 3 bases and J by 6 bases, leaving 9 bases between them. CDR3 length: 14 residues. CDR3 DNA sequence: TGTGCCAGCAGCTTCCTCCGGTCGGCCAACGTCCTGACTTTC. This encodes CASSFLRSANVLTF. The variable domain in full, completed from reference TRBV13 and TRBJ2-6, reads AAGVIQSPRHLIKEKRETATLKCYPIPRHDTVYWYQQGPGQDPQFLISFYEKMQSDKGSIPDRFSAQQFSDYHSELNMSSLELGDSALYFCASSFLRSANVLTFGAGSRLTVL.

This clonotype was picked up many times. In DNA form, the CDR3 reads TGCGCCAGCAGCTTGGCGGGACTCCGGGGGGACAATGAGCAGTTCTTC. It yields the protein CASSLAGLRGDNEQFF. The chain carries TRBV5-1 and TRBJ2-1, with 7 nucleotides matching TRBD2. V lost 0 bases, J lost 5 bases, and 8 bases stayed unmatched. The CDR3 extends over 16 amino acids. From germline, CDR1 is SGHRS and CDR2 YFSETQ.

The sample holds a few counts of this clonotype. The chain recombines TRBV4-2 with TRBJ2-4; the D gene is possibly TRBD1 (6 bases). The CDR3 is 16 amino acids. The V gene's germline CDR1 is LGHNA and CDR2 YNFKEQ. Trimming took off 1 base at V and 0 bases at J, with 10 bases between the two ends. For the CDR3, the DNA is TGTGCCAGCAGCCAAGTGGGACAACCAGCCAAAAACATTCAGTACTTC. It yields the protein CASSQVGQPAKNIQYF.

This clonotype is a singleton in its sample. The V and J genes are TRBV20-1 and TRBJ2-7; 11 bases fit TRBD2. Germline-derived CDR1 and CDR2 are DFQATT and SNEGSKA (reference sequence). This CDR3 contains 14 residues. V dropped 2 bases and J dropped 6; count of bases not matched to a gene: 6. The CDR3: CSARTLAGGGEQYF. The DNA for the CDR3 is TGCAGTGCTAGAACCCTAGCGGGAGGTGGCGAGCAGTACTTC.

The genes are TRBV2 and TRBJ1-5, with a weak D call TRBD1 (5 bases). Trimming took 3 bases from V and 4 from J, leaving 13 bases between them. Germline values: CDR1 SNHLY, CDR2 FYNNEI. The CDR3 sequence is 15 residues long. The DNA for the CDR3 is TGTGCCAGCAGTGATGGTAGGGGCCAAAATCAGCCCCAGCATTTT. This translates into CASSDGRGQNQPQHF.

This clonotype was recorded a few times. The CDR3 reads CASSFRENQPQHF. The CDR3 region has the DNA TGTGCCAGCAGTTTCAGAGAAAATCAGCCCCAGCATTTT. This chain connects TRBV12-3 or TRBV12-4 to TRBJ1-5, with unresolved D. Trimming stripped 3 bases from V and 4 bases from J, with 7 bases between. This CDR3 region has 13 residues.

In this sample, this clonotype turned up once. The chain carries TRBV9 and TRBJ2-1; 9 nucleotides agree with TRBD2. The germline V gene has CDR1 SGDLS and CDR2 YYNGEE. The CDR3 is made up of 15 amino acids. The junction had 7 bases not matched to a gene; V was cut back by 2 bases and J by 7 bases. The CDR3 is CASSVPLAGVNEQFF. The CDR3 DNA reads TGTGCCAGCAGCGTCCCCTTAGCGGGGGTAAATGAGCAGTTCTTC.

On this clonotype itself: Germline is not matched at one junction end, which may reflect a read error. The chain recombines TRBV5-1 with TRBJ2-1; TRBD2 matches at 10 bases. CDR3 length equals 14 residues. The germline CDR1 and CDR2 sequences are SGHRS and YFSETQ. CDR3 protein: CASSLTSGNNGQFF. The CDR3 DNA reads TGCGCCAGCAGCTTGACTAGCGGGAACAATGGGCAGTTCTTC.

The chain recombines TRBV4-2 with TRBJ2-7; D remains unclear. Germline V CDR1 and CDR2: LGHNA, YNFKEQ. The CDR3 runs 15 residues. V lost 0 bases and J 3 bases, leaving 12 bases between the germline ends. CDR3 coding DNA: TGTGCCAGCAGCCAAGACTTACCTAGATACTACGAGCAGTACTTC. Translation gives CASSQDLPRYYEQYF.

The rearrangement links TRBV6-4 to TRBJ2-7; 11 bases line up with TRBD2. Germline V gene data show CDR1 as MRHNA and CDR2 as SNTAGT. The CDR3 extends over 15 amino acids. The ends lost 8 bases at V and 2 bases at J; junction bases unmatched: 8. The CDR3 DNA reads TGTGCCAGCCGCCAACTAGCGGGAGAAACCTACGAGCAGTACTTC. Translating gives CASRQLAGETYEQYF.

V and J are TRBV29-1 and TRBJ2-2, with 11 positions matching TRBD2. This CDR3 has 15 amino acids. Germline lookup yields CDR1 SQVTM and CDR2 ANQGSEA. V dropped 7 bases and J dropped 6; count of bases not matched to a gene: 10. The CDR3 spells CSGTTSGSLAGELFF. CDR3 nucleotide sequence: TGCAGCGGCACTACTAGCGGGAGCTTGGCCGGGGAGCTGTTTTTT.

The gene calls are TRBV19 and TRBJ1-4; unclear D gene. CDR1 is LNHDA, CDR2 SQIVND, per germline (reference sequence). V was shortened by 3 bases and J by 0 bases, with 8 bases between the two germline ends. This CDR3 spans 15 amino acids. CDR3: CASSMGLSTNEKLFF. DNA for the CDR3: TGTGCCAGTAGTATGGGCCTTTCAACTAATGAAAAACTGTTTTTT.

This clonotype was seen only once. The V gene is TRBV20-1, the J gene TRBJ2-5, with TRBD2 matching 8 bases. CDR3 length equals 15 residues. Trimming removed 4 bases from V and 2 bases from J; junction bases left unmatched: 9. CDR1 and CDR2 from the germline V gene are DFQATT and SNEGSKA (reference sequence). Here the CDR3 reads CSATGRREVQETQYF. DNA for the CDR3: TGCAGTGCTACCGGTAGGCGGGAGGTTCAAGAGACCCAGTACTTC.

This clonotype was picked up a small number of times. The chain recombines TRBV20-1 with TRBJ2-1, with TRBD1 identical over 8 bases. The CDR3 has 15 amino acids. J was trimmed by 5 bases and V by 6 bases; bases with no gene match: 12. CDR1 and CDR2 (germline): DFQATT, SNEGSKA (reference sequence). CDR3 nucleotides: TGCAGTGCGCAATTGGGACAGGCAATAGACAATGAGCAGTTCTTC. It yields the protein CSAQLGQAIDNEQFF.

The chain combines TRBV15 with TRBJ2-4; 7 bases match TRBD2. The tail of the sequence fits TRBJ2-7 better, so the J call may be wrong. The CDR3 length is 15 residues. CDR1 is LNHNV, CDR2 YYDKDF, per germline (reference sequence). The chain's CDR3 is CATSRVAGVVYEQYF. The CDR3 bases are TGTGCCACCAGCAGAGTGGCGGGAGTTGTTTACGAGCAGTACTTC.

The rearrangement uses TRBV9 and TRBJ2-3; D gene uncertain. With 0 bases removed from V and 3 bases from J, the gap between germline ends came to 11 bases. Germline V gene data show CDR1 as SGDLS and CDR2 as YYNGEE. The CDR3 extends over 15 amino acids. Here the CDR3 DNA reads TGTGCCAGCAGCGTAGTGGGTCTTTCAACAGATACGCAGTATTTT. The encoded protein is CASSVVGLSTDTQYF.

Here the CDR3 reads CAWLVTANTDTQYF. CDR3 in DNA: TGTGCCTGGCTCGTGACAGCAAACACAGATACGCAGTATTTT. The chain couples TRBV30 to TRBJ2-3; D might be TRBD1 (5 bases). Germline V gene sequence: CDR1 GTSNPN, CDR2 SVGIG (reference sequence). The CDR3 extends over 14 amino acids. The V and J ends lost 5 bases and 2 bases respectively, with 14 bases between them.

About this clonotype: Mismatch with germline at one junction end may stem from a read error. The chain employs TRBV4-3 and TRBJ1-5; D is ambiguous. There are 14 residues in the CDR3. CDR1 is LGHNA, CDR2 YSLEER, per germline. In nucleotides, the CDR3 is TGCACCAGCAGCCAAGATCTGAGGAATCAGCCCCAGCATTTT. Protein product: CTSSQDLRNQPQHF.